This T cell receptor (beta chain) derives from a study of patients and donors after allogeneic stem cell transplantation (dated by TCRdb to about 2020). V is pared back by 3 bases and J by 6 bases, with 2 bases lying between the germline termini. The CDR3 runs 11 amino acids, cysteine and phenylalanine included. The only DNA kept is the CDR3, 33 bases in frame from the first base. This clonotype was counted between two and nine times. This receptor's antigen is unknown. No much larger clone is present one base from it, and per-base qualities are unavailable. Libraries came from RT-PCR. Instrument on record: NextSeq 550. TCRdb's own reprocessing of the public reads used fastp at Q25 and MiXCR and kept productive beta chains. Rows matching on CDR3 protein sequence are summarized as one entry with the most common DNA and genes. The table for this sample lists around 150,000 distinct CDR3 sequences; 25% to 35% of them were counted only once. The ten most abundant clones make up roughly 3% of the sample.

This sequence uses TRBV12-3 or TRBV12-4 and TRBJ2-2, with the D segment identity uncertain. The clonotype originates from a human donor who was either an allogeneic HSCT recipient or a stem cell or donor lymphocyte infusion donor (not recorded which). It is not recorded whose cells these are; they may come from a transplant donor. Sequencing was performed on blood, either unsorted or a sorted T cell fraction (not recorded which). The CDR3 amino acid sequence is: CASSFPGELFF. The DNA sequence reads TGTGCCAGCAGTTTTCCCGGGGAGCTGTTTTTT.